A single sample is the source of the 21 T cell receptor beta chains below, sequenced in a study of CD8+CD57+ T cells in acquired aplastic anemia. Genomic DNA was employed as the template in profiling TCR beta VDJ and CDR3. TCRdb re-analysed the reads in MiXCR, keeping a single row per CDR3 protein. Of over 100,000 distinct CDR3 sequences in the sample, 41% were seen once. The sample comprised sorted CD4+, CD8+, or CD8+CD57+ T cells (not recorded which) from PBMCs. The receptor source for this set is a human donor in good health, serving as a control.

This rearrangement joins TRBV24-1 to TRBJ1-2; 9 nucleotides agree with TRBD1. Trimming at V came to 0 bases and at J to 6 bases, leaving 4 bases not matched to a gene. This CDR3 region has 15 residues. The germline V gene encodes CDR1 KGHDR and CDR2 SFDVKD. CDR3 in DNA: TGTGCCACCAGTGATTTGGGACAGGGGTCGGATGGCTACACCTTC. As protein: CATSDLGQGSDGYTF.

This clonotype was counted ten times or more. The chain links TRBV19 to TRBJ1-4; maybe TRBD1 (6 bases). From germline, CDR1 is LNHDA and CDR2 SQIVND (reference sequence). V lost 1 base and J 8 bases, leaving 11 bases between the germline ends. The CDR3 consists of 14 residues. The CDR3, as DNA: TGTGCCAGTAGTATAGCCCCCGGGACAGAAAAACTGTTTTTT. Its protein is CASSIAPGTEKLFF.

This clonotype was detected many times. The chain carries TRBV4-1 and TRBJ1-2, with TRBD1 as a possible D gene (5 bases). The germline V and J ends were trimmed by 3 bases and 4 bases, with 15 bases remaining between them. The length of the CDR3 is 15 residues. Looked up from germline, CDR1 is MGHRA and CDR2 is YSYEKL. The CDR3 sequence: CASSQVGRRSYGYTF. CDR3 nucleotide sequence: TGCGCCAGCAGCCAGGTGGGACGGCGAAGCTATGGCTACACCTTC.

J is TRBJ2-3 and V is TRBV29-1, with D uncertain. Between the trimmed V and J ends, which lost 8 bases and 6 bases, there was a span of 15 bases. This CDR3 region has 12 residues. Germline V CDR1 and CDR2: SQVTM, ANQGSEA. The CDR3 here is CSLGGPLDTQYF. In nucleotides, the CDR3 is TGCAGCTTAGGCGGACCCCTGGATACGCAGTATTTT.

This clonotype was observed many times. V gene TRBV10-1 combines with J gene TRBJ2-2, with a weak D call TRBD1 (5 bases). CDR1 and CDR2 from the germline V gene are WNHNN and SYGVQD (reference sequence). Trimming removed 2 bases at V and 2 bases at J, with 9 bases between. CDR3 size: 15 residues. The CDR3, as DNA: TGCGCCAGCAGTGAGAAGGGGCTAAACACCGGGGAGCTGTTTTTT. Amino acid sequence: CASSEKGLNTGELFF.

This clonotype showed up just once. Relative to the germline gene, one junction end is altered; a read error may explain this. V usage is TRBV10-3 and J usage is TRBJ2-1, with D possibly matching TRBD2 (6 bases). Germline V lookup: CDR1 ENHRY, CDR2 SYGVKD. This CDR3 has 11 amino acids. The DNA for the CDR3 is TGTGCCATCAGCGGGGGTAATGAGCAGTCCTTC. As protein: CAISGGNEQSF.

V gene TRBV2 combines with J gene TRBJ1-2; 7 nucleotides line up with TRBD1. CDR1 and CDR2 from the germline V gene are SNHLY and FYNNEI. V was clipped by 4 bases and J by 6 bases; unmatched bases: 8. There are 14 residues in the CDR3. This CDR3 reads CASSAGTAVHGYTF. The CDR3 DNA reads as TGTGCCAGCAGTGCCGGGACAGCCGTCCATGGCTACACCTTC.

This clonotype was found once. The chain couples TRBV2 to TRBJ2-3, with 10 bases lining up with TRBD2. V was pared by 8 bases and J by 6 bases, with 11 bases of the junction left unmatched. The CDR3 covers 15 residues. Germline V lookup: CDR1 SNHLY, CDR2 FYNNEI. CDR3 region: CASFGLAGAGDTQYF. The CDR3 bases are TGTGCCAGCTTTGGGCTAGCGGGAGCGGGTGATACGCAGTATTTT.

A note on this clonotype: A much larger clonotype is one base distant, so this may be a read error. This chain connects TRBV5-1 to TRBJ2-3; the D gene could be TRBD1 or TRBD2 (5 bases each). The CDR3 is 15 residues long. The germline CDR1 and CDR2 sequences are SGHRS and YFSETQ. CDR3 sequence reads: CASSLGGSSRDTLYF. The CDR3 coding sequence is TGCGCCAGCAGCTTGGGGGGGTCTTCAAGGGATACGCTGTATTTT.

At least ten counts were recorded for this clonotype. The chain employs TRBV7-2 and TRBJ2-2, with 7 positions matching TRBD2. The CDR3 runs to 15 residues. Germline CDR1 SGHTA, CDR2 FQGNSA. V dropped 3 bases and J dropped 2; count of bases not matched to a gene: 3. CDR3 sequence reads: CASSFGGVNTGELFF. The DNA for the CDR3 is TGTGCCAGCAGCTTTGGGGGGGTCAACACCGGGGAGCTGTTTTTT.

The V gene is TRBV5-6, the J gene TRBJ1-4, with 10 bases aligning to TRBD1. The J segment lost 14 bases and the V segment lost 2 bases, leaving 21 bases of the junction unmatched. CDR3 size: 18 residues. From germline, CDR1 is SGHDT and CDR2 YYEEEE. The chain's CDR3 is CASSLPGQGLPPPGKLFF. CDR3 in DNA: TGTGCCAGCAGCTTACCGGGACAGGGGTTACCCCCCCCAGGAAAGCTGTTTTTT.

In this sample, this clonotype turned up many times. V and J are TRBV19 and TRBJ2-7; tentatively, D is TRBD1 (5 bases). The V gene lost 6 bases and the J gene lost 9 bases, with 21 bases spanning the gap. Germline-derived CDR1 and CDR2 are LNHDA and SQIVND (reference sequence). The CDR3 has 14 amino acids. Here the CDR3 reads CASSKDRNPGWQYF. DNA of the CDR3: TGTGCCAGTAGCAAAGACCGAAACCCAGGGTGGCAGTACTTC.

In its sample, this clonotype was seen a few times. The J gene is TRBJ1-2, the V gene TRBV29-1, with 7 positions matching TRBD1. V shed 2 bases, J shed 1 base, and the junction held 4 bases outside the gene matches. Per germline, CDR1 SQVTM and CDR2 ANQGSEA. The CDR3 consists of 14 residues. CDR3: CSVEQGEGNYGYTF. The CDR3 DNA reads TGCAGCGTTGAACAGGGGGAGGGTAACTATGGCTACACCTTC.

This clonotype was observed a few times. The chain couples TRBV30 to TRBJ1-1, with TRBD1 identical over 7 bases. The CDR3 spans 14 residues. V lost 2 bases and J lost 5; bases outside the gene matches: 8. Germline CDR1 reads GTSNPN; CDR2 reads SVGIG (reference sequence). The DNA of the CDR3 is TGTGCCTGGAGTTGGCGGGACAGAAGAACTGAAGCTTTCTTT. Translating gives CAWSWRDRRTEAFF.

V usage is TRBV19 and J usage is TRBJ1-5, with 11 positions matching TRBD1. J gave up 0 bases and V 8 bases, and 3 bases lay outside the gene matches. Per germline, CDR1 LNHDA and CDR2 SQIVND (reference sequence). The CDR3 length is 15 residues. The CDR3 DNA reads TGTGCCAGTGGGACAGGGGGAAGTAGCAATCAGCCCCAGCATTTT. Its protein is CASGTGGSSNQPQHF.

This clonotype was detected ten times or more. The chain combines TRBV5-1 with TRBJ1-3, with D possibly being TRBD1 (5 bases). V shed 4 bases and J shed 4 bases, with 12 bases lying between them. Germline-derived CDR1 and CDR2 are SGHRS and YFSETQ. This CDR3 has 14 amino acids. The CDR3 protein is CASSPVGEGNTIYF. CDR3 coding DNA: TGCGCCAGCAGCCCTGTGGGGGAAGGAAACACCATATATTTT.

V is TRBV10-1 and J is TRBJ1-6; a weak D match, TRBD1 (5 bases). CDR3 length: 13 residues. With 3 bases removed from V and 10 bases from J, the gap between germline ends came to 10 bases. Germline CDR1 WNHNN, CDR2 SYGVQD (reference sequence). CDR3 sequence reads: CASSEGVDSPLHF. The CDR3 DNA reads TGCGCCAGCAGTGAAGGGGTGGACTCACCCCTCCACTTT.

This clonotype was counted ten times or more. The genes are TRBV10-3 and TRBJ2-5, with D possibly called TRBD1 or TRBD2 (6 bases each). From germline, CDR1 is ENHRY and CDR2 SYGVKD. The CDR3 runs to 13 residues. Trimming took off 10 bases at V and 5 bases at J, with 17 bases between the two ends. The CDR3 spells CATSLEGGETQYF. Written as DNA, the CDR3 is TGTGCCACGTCCCTGGAAGGGGGGGAGACCCAGTACTTC.

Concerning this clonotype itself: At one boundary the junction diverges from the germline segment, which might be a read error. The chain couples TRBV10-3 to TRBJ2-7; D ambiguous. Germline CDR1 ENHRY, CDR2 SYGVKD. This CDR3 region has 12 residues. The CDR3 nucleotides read TGTGTCATCGGCGATGACTCCTACGAGCAGTACTTC. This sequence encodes CVIGDDSYEQYF.

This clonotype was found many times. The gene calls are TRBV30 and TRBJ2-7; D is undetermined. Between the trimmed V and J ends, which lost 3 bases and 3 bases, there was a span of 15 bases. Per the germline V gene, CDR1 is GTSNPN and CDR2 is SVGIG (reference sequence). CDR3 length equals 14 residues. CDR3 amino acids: CAWSRPLGYYEQYF. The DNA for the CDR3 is TGTGCCTGGAGCCGTCCTCTAGGTTACTACGAGCAGTACTTC.

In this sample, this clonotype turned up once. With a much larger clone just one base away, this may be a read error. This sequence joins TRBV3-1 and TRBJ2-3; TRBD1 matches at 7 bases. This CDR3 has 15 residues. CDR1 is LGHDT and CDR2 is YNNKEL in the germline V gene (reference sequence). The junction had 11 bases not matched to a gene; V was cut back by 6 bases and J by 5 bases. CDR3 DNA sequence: TGTGCCAGCAGGACCGCGAGGGGGCGTGGAGATACGCAGTATTTT. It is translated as CASRTARGRGDTQYF.